The clone carrying this TCR beta chain was seen many times. Its antigen is unknown. The data were obtained in a study of T-cell reconstitution after alpha-beta-depleted transplantation in children. General study findings and limits: At around two months after transplant, the alpha-beta T cells were reportedly derived from several hundred expanded clones that came from non-depleted graft cells. Fresh T-cell production supplied most of the T-cell counts and diversity seen one year after transplant.

During its preparation, the TCRbeta library received unique molecular identifiers. TCRdb itself ran the PCR reads through MiXCR, one entry per CDR3 protein. The repertoire includes about 500,000 distinct CDR3 sequences, 10% to 12% of them detected once, and 11% to 15% sits in the top ten. V lost 4 bases and J lost 0, with 10 bases in between. The germline CDR1 and CDR2 sequences are SGHRS and YFSETQ. CDR3 size: 14 residues. The receptor was derived from a female patient aged 2-15 years who had a stem cell transplant for aplastic anemia, so the T cells may come from the graft donor. V is TRBV5-1 and J is TRBJ1-1; TRBD1 might be the D (5 bases). Sequencing used PBMCs, mostly from graft donor cells, obtained 180 days after TCRalphabeta/CD19-depleted stem cell transplant. CDR3 region: CASSAGTLNTEAFF. The DNA for the CDR3 is TGCGCCAGCAGCGCCGGGACTCTGAACACTGAAGCTTTCTTT.